The 9 T cell receptor beta chains below all came from one sample that was sequenced in a study of blood T cell repertoires in COVID-19. Generated by immunoSEQ multiplex PCR, the TCRdb table keeps only in-frame clones and is missing some. The sample records a few hundred thousand clones, about 88% being singletons. Source material: PBMCs or T cells enriched from blood (not recorded which). The source of these receptors is a woman between 50 and 59 years old who had been exposed to COVID-19.

The rearrangement uses TRBV5-1 and TRBJ2-1; 8 bases are shared with TRBD1. Germline CDR1 and CDR2: SGHRS and YFSETQ. The V gene end was trimmed by 1 base and the J gene end by 7 bases; junction bases not matched to a gene: 4. CDR3 size: 14 residues. This CDR3 is CASSLQGAKNEQFF. CDR3 DNA: TGCGCCAGCAGCTTGCAGGGGGCAAAAAATGAGCAGTTCTTC. The full variable domain, rest sourced from reference TRBV5-1 and TRBJ2-1, is KAGVTQTPRYLIKTRGQQVTLSCSPISGHRSVSWYQQTPGQGLQFLFEYFSETQRNKGNFPGRFSGRQFSNSRSEMNVSTLELGDSALYLCASSLQGAKNEQFFGPGTRLTVL.

This rearrangement joins TRBV7-6 to TRBJ2-3, with D perhaps matching TRBD1 (6 bases). CDR1 and CDR2 from the germline V gene are SGHVS and FNYEAQ. V was shortened by 1 base and J by 4 bases, with 15 bases between the two germline ends. The CDR3 has 16 residues. CDR3 region: CASSLGGGRGPDTQYF. The CDR3 DNA is TGTGCCAGCAGCTTAGGCGGCGGCAGGGGTCCAGATACGCAGTATTTT.

The rearrangement links TRBV4-3 to TRBJ2-1; 7 nucleotides match TRBD1. Germline V gene lookup returns CDR1 LGHNA and CDR2 YSLEER. V shed 4 bases and J 3 bases; nucleotides not matched to a gene: 12. The CDR3 sequence is 17 residues long. CDR3 sequence reads: CASSRRVGTAIYNEQFF. The CDR3 bases are TGCGCCAGCAGCCGGCGGGTTGGGACAGCGATCTACAATGAGCAGTTCTTC.

Many counts were recorded for this clone. The CDR3 loop reads CASSQVWGLGTGELFF. CDR3 bases: TGTGCCAGCAGCCAAGTCTGGGGGCTCGGCACCGGGGAGCTGTTTTTT. The chain combines TRBV3-1 (or the pseudogene TRBV3-2) with TRBJ2-2, with D perhaps matching TRBD1 (6 bases). There are 16 residues in the CDR3. V was shortened by 1 base and J by 4 bases, with 13 bases between the two germline ends. Germline V gene sequence: CDR1 LGHDT, CDR2 YNNKEL (reference sequence).

This rearrangement joins TRBV6-4 to TRBJ2-2, with 7 bases that match TRBD2. Trimming took 6 bases from V and 4 from J; bases not matched to a gene: 8. The CDR3 is 15 amino acids. CDR1 is MRHNA, CDR2 SNTAGT, per germline. CDR3 loop: CASSPGVAGTGELFF. In nucleotides, the CDR3 is TGTGCCAGCAGCCCCGGGGTAGCGGGCACCGGGGAGCTGTTTTTT.

J is TRBJ1-1 and V is TRBV7-9, with a tentative D call TRBD1 (5 bases). CDR1 and CDR2 from the germline V gene are SEHNR and FQNEAQ (reference sequence). The CDR3 loop spans 13 amino acids. V dropped 5 bases and J dropped 6 bases, with 13 bases sitting between them. This chain's CDR3 is CASSPGGAAEAFF. The CDR3 bases are TGTGCCAGCAGCCCCGGTGGGGCAGCTGAAGCTTTCTTT.

This sequence joins TRBV2 and TRBJ1-6; TRBD1 might be the D (5 bases). The length of the CDR3 is 14 residues. From germline, CDR1 is SNHLY and CDR2 FYNNEI. V was trimmed by 10 bases and J by 7 bases, leaving 17 bases between them. The CDR3 protein is CATRGFQGNSPLHF. The CDR3 DNA follows: TGTGCCACCCGGGGGTTCCAAGGGAATTCACCCCTCCACTTT.

This clone was picked up a small number of times. The gene calls are TRBV2 and TRBJ1-4; D is unclear. The V end lost 6 bases, the J end lost 0 bases, and 8 bases lay between the germline ends. Per germline, CDR1 SNHLY and CDR2 FYNNEI. The CDR3 extends over 14 amino acids. CDR3 bases: TGTGCCAGCAGCTTCAGTGCAACTAATGAAAAACTGTTTTTT. Its translation is CASSFSATNEKLFF.

The sample holds one count of this clone. V usage is TRBV5-6 and J usage is TRBJ1-5; D is ambiguous. Trimming stripped 3 bases from V and 2 bases from J, with 9 bases between. This CDR3 region has 14 residues. The V gene's germline CDR1 is SGHDT and CDR2 YYEEEE. The CDR3 bases are TGTGCCAGCAGCTCCCCTATCGGCAATCAGCCCCAGCATTTT. Translating it yields CASSSPIGNQPQHF.